This T cell receptor beta chain is from a study of cytomegalovirus exposure and HLA in healthy donors. Study as a whole: A subsequent analysis stated that the roughly 130 validation repertoires were run on the same platform as the approximately 700 first-cohort repertoires.

Details on this clone: Its antigen is undetermined.

These donors were members of the roughly 110-subject validation cohort, a group separate from the roughly 700-subject first cohort. General observations from the study: According to the study, around 150 TCR beta chains were cytomegalovirus-associated. Subsequent analysis revealed that first-cohort TCR clusters tended to co-occur in the 130 or so validation repertoires.

Germline CDR1 SGHNT, CDR2 YENEEA. The CDR3 has 15 amino acids. V lost 6 bases and J lost 5; bases outside the gene matches: 4. TCRdb's copy holds only in-frame clones and misses some; the assay was immunoSEQ multiplex PCR. The sample contains 250,000 or so clones, roughly 87% of which appear only once. The chain joins TRBV11-3 to TRBJ2-2; 12 bases fit TRBD2. Sequenced material: PBMCs. The clonotype originates from a young man in good health and CMV-seropositive. CDR3 DNA: TGTGCCAGCAGTTTTACTAGCGGGAGGACCGGGGAGCTGTTTTTT. Its protein is CASSFTSGRTGELFF.